These 22 T cell receptor beta chains share one sample of origin, sequenced in a study of T cell responses to AZD1222 COVID-19 vaccine. Some clones are missing from TCRdb's copy, which holds only in-frame ones; the method was immunoSEQ multiplex PCR. The repertoire holds over 90,000 clones, with about 88% as singletons. The specimen was peripheral blood, collected on day 0 of AZD1222 vaccination. These receptors came from an adult in good health.

This chain connects TRBV7-2 to TRBJ1-5, with TRBD1 matching over 8 bases. The CDR3 is 14 amino acids. The ends lost 5 bases at V and 6 bases at J; junction bases unmatched: 6. CDR1 is SGHTA, CDR2 FQGNSA, per germline. This CDR3 reads CASSASGGSQPQHF. The CDR3 DNA is TGTGCCAGCAGCGCGTCAGGGGGCAGTCAGCCCCAGCATTTT.

The J gene is TRBJ2-3, the V gene TRBV24-1, with 7 bases aligning to TRBD2. The CDR3 has 16 amino acids. The J segment lost 0 bases and the V segment lost 4 bases, leaving 6 bases of the junction unmatched. The germline CDR1 and CDR2 sequences are KGHDR and SFDVKD. As DNA, the CDR3 is TGTGCCACCAGTGACTTACTAGCGAAGAGCACAGATACGCAGTATTTT. Protein sequence: CATSDLLAKSTDTQYF.

The chain joins TRBV5-4 to TRBJ2-1, with D maybe TRBD2 (5 bases). V lost 0 bases to trimming and J lost 7 bases, with 8 bases between them. Germline loops: CDR1 SGHNT, CDR2 YYREEE (reference sequence). The CDR3 totals 13 residues. The CDR3 loop is CASSLARANEQFF. CDR3 coding DNA: TGTGCCAGCAGCTTGGCGAGGGCGAATGAGCAGTTCTTC. The variable domain in full, completed from reference TRBV5-4 and TRBJ2-1, reads ETGVTQSPTHLIKTRGQQVTLRCSSQSGHNTVSWYQQALGQGPQFIFQYYREEENGRGNFPPRFSGLQFPNYSSELNVNALELDDSALYLCASSLARANEQFFGPGTRLTVL.

V usage is TRBV25-1 and J usage is TRBJ1-1, with D possibly being TRBD1 (5 bases). This CDR3 is built from 14 residues. Trimming removed 1 base from V and 6 bases from J, with 12 bases in between. CDR1 and CDR2 from the germline V gene are MGHDK and SYGVNS. The CDR3: CASSEWGVSAEAFF. The CDR3 bases are TGTGCCAGCAGTGAATGGGGGGTATCGGCTGAAGCTTTCTTT.

This chain connects TRBV10-3 to TRBJ1-5; D is possibly TRBD1 (5 bases). The CDR3 length is 14 residues. The germline V gene encodes CDR1 ENHRY and CDR2 SYGVKD. Between the trimmed V and J ends, which lost 11 bases and 4 bases, there was a span of 18 bases. CDR3 bases: TGTGCCGCGAGCGGGACGGTCGGTAATCAGCCCCAGCATTTT. Translation gives CAASGTVGNQPQHF.

This chain links TRBV4-3 with TRBJ1-1; no firm D call. CDR3 length equals 14 residues. Germline CDR1 LGHNA, CDR2 YSLEER. The ends were cut back, 2 bases at V and 4 bases at J, with 11 bases in the middle. The CDR3 region has the DNA TGCGCCAGCAGCCAAACGGTTTTGTCCACTGAAGCTTTCTTT. Its protein product is CASSQTVLSTEAFF.

This clone appeared once. This chain connects TRBV5-1 to TRBJ2-3; TRBD1 is a possible D gene (6 bases). Germline CDR1 SGHRS, CDR2 YFSETQ. V was clipped by 3 bases and J by 1 base, with 12 bases between them. CDR3 size: 15 residues. CDR3 residues: CASSYTGQRTDTQYF. CDR3 bases: TGCGCCAGCAGCTATACAGGGCAGCGCACAGATACGCAGTATTTT.

The rearrangement uses TRBV6-6 and TRBJ1-5; maybe TRBD1 (5 bases). The ends were cut back, 6 bases at V and 5 bases at J, with 14 bases in the middle. Germline V gene lookup returns CDR1 MNHNY and CDR2 SVGAGI (reference sequence). CDR3 length: 14 residues. The CDR3 region is CASSTRGEHQPQHF. CDR3 in DNA: TGTGCCAGCAGCACCCGGGGGGAACATCAGCCCCAGCATTTT.

V gene TRBV19 combines with J gene TRBJ1-5, with no clear D. The germline V and J ends were trimmed by 7 bases and 6 bases, with 13 bases remaining between them. CDR3 length: 13 residues. Per the germline V gene, CDR1 is LNHDA and CDR2 is SQIVND (reference sequence). The CDR3 sequence: CASTLPGGQPQHF. CDR3 in DNA: TGTGCCAGTACCTTACCGGGAGGTCAGCCCCAGCATTTT.

The gene calls are TRBV9 and TRBJ2-2; 9 bases are shared with TRBD1. Germline CDR1 is SGDLS and CDR2 is YYNGEE. Germline trimming cut 4 bases from V and 4 bases from J; bases unmatched to any gene: 5. The CDR3 totals 15 residues. CDR3 DNA sequence: TGTGCCAGCAGCCCACAGGGGGCGGTCACCGGGGAGCTGTTTTTT. This codes for CASSPQGAVTGELFF.

The chain is built from TRBV6-2 or TRBV6-3 and TRBJ1-1; D unresolved. Germline CDR1 reads MNHEY; CDR2 reads SVGEGT. The CDR3 covers 11 residues. The V and J ends lost 4 bases and 3 bases respectively, with 3 bases between them. The CDR3 DNA follows: TGTGCCAGCAGTTTCTACACTGAAGCTTTCTTT. Translation: CASSFYTEAFF.

The chain recombines TRBV30 with TRBJ1-1, with 9 bases fitting TRBD1. The V segment lost 3 bases and the J segment 3 bases; nucleotides outside the gene matches: 8. Germline CDR1 and CDR2: GTSNPN and SVGIG (reference sequence). CDR3 length: 15 residues. The CDR3 loop is CAWRGGTGWYTEAFF. The DNA of the CDR3 is TGTGCCTGGAGAGGGGGGACAGGGTGGTACACTGAAGCTTTCTTT.

The rearrangement joins TRBV5-6 to TRBJ2-7; D unresolved. The V and J ends lost 2 bases and 2 bases respectively, with 5 bases between them. The CDR3 extends over 12 amino acids. Germline-derived CDR1 and CDR2 are SGHDT and YYEEEE. CDR3 coding DNA: TGTGCCAGCAGCTTCCAGACCTACGAGCAGTACTTC. Amino acid sequence: CASSFQTYEQYF.

This clone has just a few counts. This chain joins TRBV5-1 and TRBJ1-1, with TRBD1 matching over 11 bases. CDR1 and CDR2 from the germline V gene are SGHRS and YFSETQ. Trimming took 1 base from V and 3 from J; bases not matched to a gene: 5. This CDR3 is 16 amino acids long. The CDR3 sequence is CASSLRGQGADTEAFF. CDR3 coding DNA: TGCGCCAGCAGCTTGAGAGGACAGGGGGCGGACACTGAAGCTTTCTTT. The variable domain in full, completed from reference TRBV5-1 and TRBJ1-1, reads KAGVTQTPRYLIKTRGQQVTLSCSPISGHRSVSWYQQTPGQGLQFLFEYFSETQRNKGNFPGRFSGRQFSNSRSEMNVSTLELGDSALYLCASSLRGQGADTEAFFGQGTRLTVV.

This clone was counted only a few times. The rearrangement uses TRBV28 and TRBJ1-4; D remains ambiguous. Trimming took 6 bases from V and 2 from J, leaving 13 bases between them. The CDR3 is made up of 15 amino acids. Germline assignment: CDR1 MDHEN and CDR2 SYDVKM. The CDR3 region is CASSFSGGTNEKLFF. DNA of the CDR3: TGTGCCAGCAGCTTCTCTGGTGGCACTAATGAAAAACTGTTTTTT.

This clone appeared a single time. The V gene is TRBV5-1, the J gene TRBJ2-1, with 9 bases matching TRBD1. V lost 3 bases to trimming and J lost 0 bases; unmatched junction nucleotides: 13. This CDR3 has 19 residues. CDR1 and CDR2 (germline): SGHRS, YFSETQ. The CDR3 bases are TGCGCCAGCAGCTCATACGGATCCCGACAGGGGGACTCCTACAATGAGCAGTTCTTC. Amino acids: CASSSYGSRQGDSYNEQFF.

The chain links TRBV4-2 to TRBJ2-7, with 7 bases fitting TRBD1. The V gene's germline CDR1 is LGHNA and CDR2 YNFKEQ. V gave up 1 base and J gave up 5 bases; unmatched junction bases: 5. There are 14 residues in the CDR3. This CDR3 is CASSQAQGFHEQYF. CDR3 sequence (DNA): TGTGCCAGCAGCCAAGCACAGGGGTTCCACGAGCAGTACTTC.

The rearrangement uses TRBV27 and TRBJ2-3, with 12 bases lining up with TRBD2. Germline lookup yields CDR1 MNHEY and CDR2 SMNVEV (reference sequence). J gave up 2 bases and V 4 bases, and 4 bases lay outside the gene matches. The CDR3 covers 16 residues. The CDR3 coding sequence is TGTGCCAGCAGTTCACTAGCGGGAGGTCCCACAGATACGCAGTATTTT. Protein product: CASSSLAGGPTDTQYF.

This clone showed up just a few times. The gene calls are TRBV7-3 and TRBJ1-1, with 7 positions matching TRBD1. Germline loops: CDR1 SGHTA, CDR2 FQGTGA. V shed 5 bases, J shed 4 bases, and the junction held 4 bases outside the gene matches. The CDR3 runs 13 residues. The CDR3 is CASSEGGSTEAFF. CDR3 sequence (DNA): TGTGCCAGCAGCGAAGGGGGCTCCACTGAAGCTTTCTTT.

The chain couples TRBV10-3 to TRBJ1-5; TRBD1 matches 7 bases. Trimming cost V 3 bases and J 6 bases; bases outside gene matches: 8. Germline V gives CDR1 ENHRY, CDR2 SYGVKD. The CDR3 extends over 15 amino acids. CDR3: CAISDRGRGSQPQHF. The CDR3 DNA follows: TGTGCCATCAGTGATAGGGGCAGGGGGAGTCAGCCCCAGCATTTT.

The chain employs TRBV5-4 and TRBJ2-5; D possibly corresponds to TRBD2 (6 bases). Germline V lookup: CDR1 SGHNT, CDR2 YYREEE (reference sequence). The CDR3 runs to 13 residues. The ends were cut back, 4 bases at V and 2 bases at J, with 9 bases in the middle. The CDR3 protein is CASSTEGQETQYF. The CDR3 nucleotides read TGTGCCAGCAGCACGGAGGGTCAAGAGACCCAGTACTTC.

This chain links TRBV4-3 with TRBJ2-3, with 9 positions matching TRBD1. Germline V CDR1 and CDR2: LGHNA, YSLEER. The trim removed 4 bases at V and 6 bases at J, leaving 8 bases unmatched. CDR3 length: 15 residues. This CDR3 reads CASSRDYRGLDTQYF. The CDR3 DNA is TGCGCCAGCAGCCGCGACTACAGGGGGCTCGATACGCAGTATTTT.